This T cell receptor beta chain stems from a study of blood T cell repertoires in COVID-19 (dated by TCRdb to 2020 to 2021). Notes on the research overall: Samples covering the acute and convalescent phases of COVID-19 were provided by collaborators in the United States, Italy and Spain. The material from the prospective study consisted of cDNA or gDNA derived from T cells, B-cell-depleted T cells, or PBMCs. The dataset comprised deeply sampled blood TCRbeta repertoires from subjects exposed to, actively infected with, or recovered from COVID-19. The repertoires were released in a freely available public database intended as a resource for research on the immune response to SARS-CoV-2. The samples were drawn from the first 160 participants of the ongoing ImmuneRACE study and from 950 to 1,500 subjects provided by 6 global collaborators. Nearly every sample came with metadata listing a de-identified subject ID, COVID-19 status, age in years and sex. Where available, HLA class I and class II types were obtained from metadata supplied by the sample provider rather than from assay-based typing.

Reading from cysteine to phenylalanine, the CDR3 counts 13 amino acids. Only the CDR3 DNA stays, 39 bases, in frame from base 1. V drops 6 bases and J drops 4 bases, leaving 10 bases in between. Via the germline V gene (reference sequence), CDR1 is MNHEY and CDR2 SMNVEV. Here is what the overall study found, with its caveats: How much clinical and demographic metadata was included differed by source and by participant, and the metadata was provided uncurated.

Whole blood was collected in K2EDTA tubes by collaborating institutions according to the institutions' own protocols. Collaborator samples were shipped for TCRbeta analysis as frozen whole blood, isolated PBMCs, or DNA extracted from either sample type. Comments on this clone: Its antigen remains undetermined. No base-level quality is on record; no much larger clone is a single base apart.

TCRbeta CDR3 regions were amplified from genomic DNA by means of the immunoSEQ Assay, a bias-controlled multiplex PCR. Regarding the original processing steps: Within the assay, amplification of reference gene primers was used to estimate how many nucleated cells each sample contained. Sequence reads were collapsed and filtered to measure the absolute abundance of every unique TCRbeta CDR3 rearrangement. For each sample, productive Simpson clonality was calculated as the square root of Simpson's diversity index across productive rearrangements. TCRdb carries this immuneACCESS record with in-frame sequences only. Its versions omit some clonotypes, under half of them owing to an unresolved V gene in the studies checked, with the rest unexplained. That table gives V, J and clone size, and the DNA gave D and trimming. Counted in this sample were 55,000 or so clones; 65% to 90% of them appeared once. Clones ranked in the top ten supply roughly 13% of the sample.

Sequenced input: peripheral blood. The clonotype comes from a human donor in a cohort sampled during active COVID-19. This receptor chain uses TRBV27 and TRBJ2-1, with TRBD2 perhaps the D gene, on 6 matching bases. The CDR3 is CASREEGYNEQFF. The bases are TGTGCCAGCAGGGAGGAGGGTTACAATGAGCAGTTCTTC.